Listed here are 12 T cell receptor beta chains from one sample, sequenced in a study of cytomegalovirus exposure and HLA in healthy donors. With 60 Vbeta and 13 Jbeta primers, the PCR was carried out. Only in-frame clones appear in the TCRdb table, and some are missing; sequencing was by immunoSEQ multiplex PCR. This sample yields fewer than 100,000 clones, of which roughly four fifths are seen a single time; approximately 8% belongs to the top ten. The sample was PBMCs. The receptors come from a female donor in good health and CMV-seronegative.

This chain links TRBV7-2 with TRBJ2-1; weak D call: TRBD1 (8 bases). Trimming took off 3 bases at V and 9 bases at J, with 18 bases between the two ends. Germline CDR1 and CDR2: SGHTA and FQGNSA. The CDR3 runs to 15 residues. CDR3 in amino acids: CASSFTGGGIGEQFF. The CDR3 DNA reads as TGTGCCAGCAGCTTTACAGGGGGGGGGATAGGTGAGCAGTTCTTC.

This clone came up a few times. The gene calls are TRBV4-1 and TRBJ1-1, with 8 bases aligning to TRBD1. Trimming removed 1 base from V and 4 bases from J; junction bases left unmatched: 5. The CDR3 is 15 residues long. Germline-derived CDR1 and CDR2 are MGHRA and YSYEKL. CDR3 amino acids: CASSQGPGGVTEAFF. In DNA form, the CDR3 reads TGCGCCAGCAGCCAAGGGCCAGGGGGCGTCACTGAAGCTTTCTTT.

The J gene is TRBJ1-4, the V gene TRBV30; no firm D call. V was cut by 3 bases and J by 8 bases, with 10 bases left in between. Germline CDR1 is GTSNPN and CDR2 is SVGIG (reference sequence). The CDR3 loop spans 12 amino acids. The CDR3 loop reads CAWRPTREKLFF. CDR3 sequence (DNA): TGTGCCTGGAGGCCGACAAGGGAAAAACTGTTTTTT.

This chain connects TRBV28 to TRBJ2-4; no firm D call. V was shortened by 2 bases and J by 3 bases, with 8 bases between the two germline ends. The CDR3 covers 14 residues. CDR1 MDHEN and CDR2 SYDVKM come from the germline V gene. CDR3 amino acids: CASSLLGDKNIQYF. CDR3 nucleotides: TGTGCCAGCAGTTTACTTGGAGACAAAAACATTCAGTACTTC. The variable domain in full, completed from reference TRBV28 and TRBJ2-4, reads DVKVTQSSRYLVKRTGEKVFLECVQDMDHENMFWYRQDPGLGLRLIYFSYDVKMKEKGDIPEGYSVSREKKERFSLILESASTNQTSMYLCASSLLGDKNIQYFGAGTRLSVL.

Here the CDR3 DNA reads TGTGCCAGCAGTCCCAGGACAGGGAAGGGCAATCAGCCCCAGCATTTT. It codes for CASSPRTGKGNQPQHF. J is TRBJ1-5 and V is TRBV28; 8 bases fit TRBD1. Germline V gene data show CDR1 as MDHEN and CDR2 as SYDVKM. The CDR3 totals 16 residues. The junction had 8 bases not matched to a gene; V was cut back by 5 bases and J by 2 bases.

This chain connects TRBV13 to TRBJ2-5; 9 bases align to TRBD1. The CDR3 has 15 residues. Per the germline V gene, CDR1 is PRHDT and CDR2 is FYEKMQ (reference sequence). Unmatched junction bases numbered 4, after V lost 0 bases and J lost 5 bases. CDR3 residues: CASSLGDRGWETQYF. As DNA, the CDR3 is TGTGCCAGCAGCTTAGGGGACAGGGGATGGGAGACCCAGTACTTC.

The chain couples TRBV27 to TRBJ1-1; no reliable D call. This CDR3 is 13 amino acids long. The germline V gene encodes CDR1 MNHEY and CDR2 SMNVEV (reference sequence). The germline V and J ends were trimmed by 3 bases and 0 bases, with 5 bases remaining between them. The DNA of the CDR3 is TGTGCCAGCAGTTTTTCCATGAACACTGAAGCTTTCTTT. It is translated as CASSFSMNTEAFF.

The chain combines TRBV7-8 with TRBJ2-3; TRBD2 agrees at 8 bases. CDR1 is SGHVS, CDR2 FQNEAQ, per germline. This CDR3 spans 14 amino acids. The V segment lost 1 base and the J segment 3 bases; nucleotides outside the gene matches: 0. The CDR3 protein is CASSLERGTDTQYF. The CDR3 DNA follows: TGTGCCAGCAGCTTAGAGCGGGGGACAGATACGCAGTATTTT.

The chain links TRBV7-9 to TRBJ2-5, with D perhaps TRBD2 (5 bases). Deletions cut 1 base from V and 4 bases from J, with 10 bases between. The germline gives CDR1 SEHNR, CDR2 FQNEAQ (reference sequence). The CDR3 sequence is 14 residues long. This CDR3 reads CASSLGLAIETQYF. In DNA, the CDR3 is TGTGCCAGCAGCTTAGGGCTAGCAATAGAGACCCAGTACTTC. Supplemented by reference TRBV7-9 and TRBJ2-5, the full variable domain reads DTGVSQNPRHKITKRGQNVTFRCDPISEHNRLYWYRQTLGQGPEFLTYFQNEAQLEKSRLLSDRFSAERPKGSFSTLEIQRTEQGDSAMYLCASSLGLAIETQYFGPGTRLLVL.

J is TRBJ1-5 and V is TRBV18; 8 nucleotides agree with TRBD1. Germline V CDR1 and CDR2: KGHSH, LQKENI. The V segment lost 6 bases and the J segment 4 bases; nucleotides outside the gene matches: 5. The CDR3 contains 14 residues. In DNA, the CDR3 is TGTGCCAGCTCCTATGACAGGGGAAATCAGCCCCAGCATTTT. It translates to CASSYDRGNQPQHF.

The chain combines TRBV27 with TRBJ1-1, with TRBD1 as a possible D gene (5 bases). CDR1 and CDR2 from the germline V gene are MNHEY and SMNVEV (reference sequence). The V gene lost 5 bases and the J gene lost 3 bases, with 16 bases spanning the gap. The CDR3 loop spans 15 amino acids. This CDR3 reads CASSPGLRWDTEAFF. CDR3 in DNA: TGTGCCAGCAGTCCAGGGCTGCGCTGGGACACTGAAGCTTTCTTT.

As for this clone: One junction end disagrees with the germline gene, perhaps due to a read error. The chain joins TRBV7-9 to TRBJ1-3; 9 bases fit TRBD1. The CDR3 runs to 17 residues. CDR1 SEHNR and CDR2 FQNEAQ come from the germline V gene (reference sequence). In DNA form, the CDR3 reads TGTTCCAGCAGCTTACTACCCGGACAGGGGTCTGGAAACACCATATATTTT. The encoded protein is CSSSLLPGQGSGNTIYF.